This T cell receptor (beta chain) came from a study of T-cell memory formation after mild COVID-19. Study context: TCR clusters were mostly confined to one donor each. Study-level points and caveats: Contracting clones localized mainly to CM and EM when CD4+ and mainly to EMRA when CD8+. Clones shrinking from day 15 to 85 showed even CD4/CD8 mixes; later expanders tilted CD4+.

5'RACE primed from the constant segment yielded TCR alpha and TCR beta cDNA libraries bearing sample barcodes and UMIs. TCRdb re-analysed the 5' RACE reads in MiXCR, keeping a single row per CDR3 protein. The table records about 470,000 distinct CDR3 sequences, about 20% of them present only once. This clonotype was seen only a few times. Antigen unknown. Per the germline V gene, CDR1 is MGHRA and CDR2 is YSYEKL. V lost 6 bases and J lost 2, with 12 bases in between. CDR3 size: 14 residues. The source of this sequence is an adult woman who had mild COVID-19 (a few samples of this study predate the infection). Cell type and time point are not known. The rearrangement uses TRBV4-1 and TRBJ2-3, with D tentatively TRBD1 or TRBD2 (5 bases each). The sample consisted of PBMCs or a T cell subset sorted from them (not recorded which). The DNA of the CDR3 is TGCGCCAGCAGACGACCGGGGCTCACAGATACGCAGTATTTT. Amino acid sequence: CASRRPGLTDTQYF.